These T cell receptor beta chains were read from a single sample in a study of naive and memory T cell subsets. TCRdb itself ran the UMI-ligation and nested PCR reads through MiXCR, one entry per CDR3 protein. The profile shows around 93,000 distinct CDR3 sequences, about 11% of them singletons. The sequencing input was naive CD4+ T cells from blood. The receptors stem from a human donor in good health. Each CDR3 is given with its conserved first and last residue. A D gene is named only where the DNA matches it firmly. A row's size may be missing; if present it is once, few, many or a size class.

clone size: few
J gene: TRBJ2-1
V gene: TRBV6-2/TRBV6-3
D gene: TRBD2
CDR3 protein: CASSPPTSGRTNEQFF
CDR3 DNA: TGTGCCAGCAGCCCTCCCACTAGCGGGAGGACCAATGAGCAGTTCTTC

clone size: few
J gene: TRBJ2-6
V gene: TRBV29-1
D gene: .
CDR3 protein: CSVQPGGANVLTF
CDR3 DNA: TGCAGCGTGCAACCGGGGGGGGCCAACGTCCTGACTTTC

clone size: few
J gene: TRBJ1-1
V gene: TRBV11-3
D gene: .
CDR3 protein: CASTLFQNTEAFF
CDR3 DNA: TGTGCCAGCACCCTATTTCAGAACACTGAAGCTTTCTTT

clone size: many
J gene: TRBJ2-3
V gene: TRBV10-3
D gene: TRBD2
CDR3 protein: CAISSAGGPDTQYF
CDR3 DNA: TGTGCCATCAGTTCCGCGGGAGGGCCGGATACGCAGTATTTT

clone size: few
J gene: TRBJ1-1
V gene: TRBV5-1
D gene: .
CDR3 protein: CASSHPGRNTEAFF
CDR3 DNA: TGCGCCAGCAGCCATCCGGGACGGAACACTGAAGCTTTCTTT

clone size: .
J gene: TRBJ1-1
V gene: TRBV12-3/TRBV12-4
D gene: .
CDR3 protein: CASSLWGPEAFF
CDR3 DNA: TGTGCCAGCAGTTTATGGGGCCCTGAAGCTTTCTTT

clone size: .
J gene: TRBJ2-2
V gene: TRBV27
D gene: TRBD1
CDR3 protein: CASTSDRGHRSTGELFF
CDR3 DNA: TGTGCCAGCACCTCGGACAGGGGGCATAGGAGCACCGGGGAGCTGTTTTTT

clone size: .
J gene: TRBJ2-6
V gene: TRBV4-3
D gene: .
CDR3 protein: CASSPGLAGAGANVLTF
CDR3 DNA: TGCGCCAGCAGCCCTGGCCTTGCGGGGGCCGGGGCCAACGTCCTGACTTTC

clone size: .
J gene: TRBJ1-5
V gene: TRBV6-6
D gene: .
CDR3 protein: CASSIPKQGGNQPQHF
CDR3 DNA: TGTGCCAGCAGTATCCCAAAACAGGGCGGCAATCAGCCCCAGCATTTT

clone size: few
J gene: TRBJ1-6
V gene: TRBV5-6
D gene: .
CDR3 protein: CASSLGRSNSPLHF
CDR3 DNA: TGTGCCAGCAGCTTGGGGCGTAGCAATTCACCCCTCCACTTT

clone size: .
J gene: TRBJ2-3
V gene: TRBV7-8
D gene: .
CDR3 protein: CASSSLGNKDTQYF
CDR3 DNA: TGTGCCAGCAGCTCTCTCGGGAATAAAGATACGCAGTATTTT

clone size: many
J gene: TRBJ1-3
V gene: TRBV7-9
D gene: .
CDR3 protein: CASNRADSGNTIYF
CDR3 DNA: TGTGCCAGCAACCGGGCCGACTCTGGAAACACCATATATTTT

clone size: few
J gene: TRBJ2-1
V gene: TRBV7-8
D gene: TRBD2
CDR3 protein: CASSSTSASSYNEQFF
CDR3 DNA: TGTGCCAGCAGCAGCACTAGCGCGAGCTCCTACAATGAGCAGTTCTTC

clone size: many
J gene: TRBJ2-7
V gene: TRBV3-1
D gene: .
CDR3 protein: CASSPDAPGRSYEQYF
CDR3 DNA: TGTGCCAGCAGCCCAGATGCCCCAGGACGATCCTACGAGCAGTACTTC

clone size: few
J gene: TRBJ2-7
V gene: TRBV7-9
D gene: .
CDR3 protein: CASQTGSSPNF
CDR3 DNA: TGTGCCAGCCAGACAGGATCCTCCCCAAACTTC

clone size: .
J gene: TRBJ1-4
V gene: TRBV15
D gene: .
CDR3 protein: CATSARINEKLFF
CDR3 DNA: TGTGCCACCTCCGCAAGAATTAATGAAAAACTGTTTTTT

clone size: .
J gene: TRBJ2-3
V gene: TRBV27
D gene: .
CDR3 protein: CASSLGAKPGTDTQYF
CDR3 DNA: TGTGCCAGCAGTTTGGGGGCCAAGCCAGGCACAGATACGCAGTATTTT

clone size: few
J gene: TRBJ1-6
V gene: TRBV7-8
D gene: .
CDR3 protein: CASSSITGNSPLHF
CDR3 DNA: TGTGCCAGCAGCTCCATAACGGGAAATTCACCCCTCCACTTT

clone size: once
J gene: TRBJ1-1
V gene: TRBV2
D gene: .
CDR3 protein: CASSDTGNLKAFF
CDR3 DNA: TGTGCCAGCAGCGATACAGGGAACCTAAAAGCTTTCTTT

clone size: few
J gene: TRBJ2-3
V gene: TRBV6-2/TRBV6-3
D gene: .
CDR3 protein: CASSYNQRDTQYF
CDR3 DNA: TGTGCCAGCAGTTACAACCAGCGGGATACGCAGTATTTT

clone size: many
J gene: TRBJ2-1
V gene: TRBV6-5
D gene: .
CDR3 protein: CASQDSPYNEQFF
CDR3 DNA: TGTGCCAGCCAGGACTCACCATACAATGAGCAGTTCTTC

clone size: few
J gene: TRBJ1-6
V gene: TRBV30
D gene: .
CDR3 protein: CAWDPGTSNSPLHF
CDR3 DNA: TGTGCCTGGGACCCGGGGACCTCGAATTCACCCCTCCACTTT

clone size: few
J gene: TRBJ2-5
V gene: TRBV29-1
D gene: TRBD1
CDR3 protein: CSGYRGFETQYF
CDR3 DNA: TGCAGCGGATACAGGGGTTTCGAGACCCAGTACTTC

clone size: .
J gene: TRBJ2-3
V gene: TRBV7-2
D gene: .
CDR3 protein: CASSLVAGTSTDTQYF
CDR3 DNA: TGTGCCAGCAGCTTAGTCGCCGGCACTAGCACAGATACGCAGTATTTT

clone size: .
J gene: TRBJ1-1
V gene: TRBV29-1
D gene: .
CDR3 protein: CSGGTSNTEAFF
CDR3 DNA: TGCAGCGGAGGCACTTCGAACACTGAAGCTTTCTTT

clone size: few
J gene: TRBJ1-1
V gene: TRBV18
D gene: .
CDR3 protein: CASSPFGDLNTEAFF
CDR3 DNA: TGTGCCAGCTCACCATTTGGAGACCTGAACACTGAAGCTTTCTTT

clone size: .
J gene: TRBJ1-1
V gene: TRBV5-6
D gene: .
CDR3 protein: CASSPTDMNTEAFF
CDR3 DNA: TGTGCCAGCAGCCCGACAGATATGAACACTGAAGCTTTCTTT

clone size: many
J gene: TRBJ1-5
V gene: TRBV28
D gene: .
CDR3 protein: CASREAGRNQPQHF
CDR3 DNA: TGTGCCAGCAGAGAAGCCGGGAGAAATCAGCCCCAGCATTTT

clone size: .
J gene: TRBJ2-3
V gene: TRBV20-1
D gene: TRBD2
CDR3 protein: CSATAGGPESTDTQYF
CDR3 DNA: TGCAGTGCTACTGCGGGAGGGCCGGAAAGCACAGATACGCAGTATTTT

clone size: .
J gene: TRBJ1-5
V gene: TRBV20-1
D gene: .
CDR3 protein: CSARVNTYQPQHF
CDR3 DNA: TGCAGTGCTAGGGTTAACACCTATCAGCCCCAGCATTTT

clone size: few
J gene: TRBJ1-1
V gene: TRBV6-2/TRBV6-3
D gene: .
CDR3 protein: CASSLLNTEAFF
CDR3 DNA: TGTGCCAGCAGTTTGTTGAACACTGAAGCTTTCTTT

clone size: many
J gene: TRBJ2-7
V gene: TRBV20-1
D gene: .
CDR3 protein: CSANSDSYEQYF
CDR3 DNA: TGCAGTGCTAACTCCGACAGCTACGAGCAGTACTTC

clone size: .
J gene: TRBJ2-3
V gene: TRBV7-2
D gene: .
CDR3 protein: CASSLEPGSQYF
CDR3 DNA: TGTGCCAGCAGCTTAGAGCCGGGGTCGCAGTATTTT

clone size: .
J gene: TRBJ1-2
V gene: TRBV6-6
D gene: .
CDR3 protein: CASSLLSLRGGGGYTF
CDR3 DNA: TGTGCCAGCAGTCTCCTTAGCCTCAGGGGAGGCGGTGGCTACACCTTC

clone size: few
J gene: TRBJ1-2
V gene: TRBV9
D gene: .
CDR3 protein: CASSPGTGYGYTF
CDR3 DNA: TGTGCCAGCAGCCCTGGGACGGGCTATGGCTACACCTTC

clone size: .
J gene: TRBJ1-2
V gene: TRBV7-2
D gene: .
CDR3 protein: CASSLAFRGGTNYGYTF
CDR3 DNA: TGTGCCAGCAGCTTGGCGTTCAGGGGCGGGACTAACTATGGCTACACCTTC